One and the same sample provided the 25 T cell receptor beta chains below, sequenced in a study of T cells in Graves' hyperthyroidism and ophthalmopathy. Amplification of TCR beta CDR3 regions used RNA as the template. With the HTBI primer set, the TCR CDR3 went through a first round of RT-PCR. MiXCR, applied by TCRdb to the multiplex PCR reads, yields one record per CDR3 protein. The sample carries roughly 520,000 distinct CDR3 sequences, roughly 25% recorded once. The sequencing input was blood. These receptors all come from a woman aged 25 to 39 with Graves' ophthalmopathy.

This clonotype appeared many times. J is TRBJ2-5 and V is TRBV7-9; tentative D call: TRBD1 (5 bases). The germline gives CDR1 SEHNR, CDR2 FQNEAQ (reference sequence). V dropped 2 bases and J dropped 5 bases, with 12 bases sitting between them. This CDR3 contains 14 residues. In DNA form, the CDR3 reads TGTGCCAGCAGCTTACAGGGTGGGTCTGAGACCCAGTACTTC. Translated: CASSLQGGSETQYF.

This clonotype was observed a handful of times. The V gene is TRBV18, the J gene TRBJ2-7, with a possible D match to TRBD1 (6 bases). This CDR3 is 13 amino acids long. The V gene's germline CDR1 is KGHSH and CDR2 LQKENI. V was cut by 5 bases and J by 3 bases, with 11 bases left in between. As DNA, the CDR3 is TGTGCCAGCTCAGTCGGCAGGGGCTACGAGCAGTACTTC. It yields the protein CASSVGRGYEQYF.

The sample holds many counts of this clonotype. This chain joins TRBV10-3 and TRBJ1-2, with D hard to call. With 8 bases removed from V and 4 bases from J, the gap between germline ends came to 11 bases. This CDR3 region has 12 residues. Germline CDR1 is ENHRY and CDR2 is SYGVKD. The CDR3 DNA sequence: TGTGCCATCTCCCAGGATTTCTATGGCTACACCTTC. Translated, it gives CAISQDFYGYTF.

In its sample, this clonotype was seen many times. The chain is built from TRBV29-1 and TRBJ2-5, with D tentatively TRBD2 (5 bases). Germline CDR1 and CDR2: SQVTM and ANQGSEA. The CDR3 is 12 amino acids. V lost 8 bases to trimming and J lost 1 base, with 11 bases between them. CDR3 sequence (DNA): TGCAGCTCGAGACGGGGCCAAGAGACCCAGTACTTC. Protein product: CSSRRGQETQYF.

This clonotype was observed at least ten times. This chain links TRBV4-2 with TRBJ1-5; possibly TRBD1 for D (5 bases). V lost 0 bases to trimming and J lost 7 bases, with 16 bases between them. Germline-derived CDR1 and CDR2 are LGHNA and YNFKEQ. The CDR3 consists of 16 residues. The CDR3 loop is CASSQDLGQGSQPQHF. CDR3 nucleotide sequence: TGTGCCAGCAGCCAAGATCTGGGGCAGGGATCACAGCCCCAGCATTTT.

In its sample, this clonotype was seen many times. The V call is TRBV3-1, the J call TRBJ2-5, with D perhaps matching TRBD2 (5 bases). Germline CDR1 LGHDT, CDR2 YNNKEL (reference sequence). The CDR3 has 13 residues. V was clipped by 0 bases and J by 9 bases, with 11 bases between them. This chain's CDR3 is CASSQEDGAAQYF. The CDR3, as DNA: TGTGCCAGCAGCCAAGAAGATGGAGCGGCCCAGTACTTC.

In its sample, this clonotype was seen a few times. This chain links TRBV6-5 with TRBJ1-2; the D gene is possibly TRBD1 (6 bases). The CDR3 is 13 residues long. The V end was cut by 6 bases, the J end by 6 bases, with 14 bases between. The germline V gene encodes CDR1 MNHEY and CDR2 SVGAGI. This CDR3 is CASSSRTVDGYTF. CDR3 in DNA: TGTGCCAGCAGCTCTCGGACAGTTGATGGCTACACCTTC.

Regarding this clonotype: Relative to the germline gene, one junction end is altered; a read error may explain this. This rearrangement joins TRBV5-1 to TRBJ1-3, with 10 positions matching TRBD1. CDR3 length: 17 residues. The V gene's germline CDR1 is SGHRS and CDR2 YFSETQ. CDR3 amino acids: CASSAGTGAISGNTIYF. Written as DNA, the CDR3 is TGCGCCAGCAGCGCCGGGACAGGGGCGATCTCTGGAAACACTATATATTTT.

Ten or more counts support this clonotype. This chain connects TRBV12-3 or TRBV12-4 to TRBJ1-5; D not certain. Trimming removed 1 base at V and 10 bases at J, with 11 bases between. This CDR3 region has 13 residues. This chain's CDR3 is CASSLEFRTPQHF. As DNA, the CDR3 is TGTGCCAGCAGTTTAGAATTCCGGACTCCCCAGCATTTT.

This clonotype was recorded many times. The gene calls are TRBV7-9 and TRBJ1-2; 8 positions match TRBD1. CDR1 SEHNR and CDR2 FQNEAQ come from the germline V gene (reference sequence). With V trimmed by 0 bases and J by 7 bases, 1 base remained unmatched. There are 13 residues in the CDR3. CDR3 sequence reads: CASSLADRAGYTF. CDR3 coding DNA: TGTGCCAGCAGCTTAGCGGACAGGGCTGGCTACACCTTC. Full variable domain (remainder filled in from reference TRBV7-9 and TRBJ1-2): DTGVSQNPRHKITKRGQNVTFRCDPISEHNRLYWYRQTLGQGPEFLTYFQNEAQLEKSRLLSDRFSAERPKGSFSTLEIQRTEQGDSAMYLCASSLADRAGYTFGSGTRLTVV.

This clonotype turned up a few times. The chain combines TRBV6-1 with TRBJ1-1, with TRBD1 as a possible D gene (5 bases). Germline loops: CDR1 MNHNS, CDR2 SASEGT. The CDR3 extends over 13 amino acids. The ends were cut back, 7 bases at V and 4 bases at J, with 13 bases in the middle. CDR3 sequence reads: CASNRGVGTEAFF. The CDR3 coding sequence is TGTGCCAGCAACAGAGGGGTCGGCACTGAAGCTTTCTTT.

This rearrangement joins TRBV6-2 or TRBV6-3 to TRBJ1-1; the match to TRBD1 covers 7 bases. Germline V lookup: CDR1 MNHEY, CDR2 SVGEGT. The V and J ends lost 8 bases and 0 bases, in that order; junction bases with no gene match: 9. The CDR3 has 15 residues. Here the CDR3 DNA reads TGTGCCAGCCAGGGGGGTGACAGCATGAACACTGAAGCTTTCTTT. This gives the protein CASQGGDSMNTEAFF.

This clonotype appeared many times. The genes are TRBV12-3 or TRBV12-4 and TRBJ1-3; D unresolved. CDR3 length: 15 amino acids. V was trimmed by 2 bases and J by 0 bases, leaving 8 bases between them. Here the CDR3 reads CASSLWPHSGNTIYF. CDR3 coding DNA: TGTGCCAGCAGTTTATGGCCCCACTCTGGAAACACCATATATTTT.

V usage is TRBV5-1 and J usage is TRBJ1-1; 12 positions agree with TRBD1. Looked up from germline, CDR1 is SGHRS and CDR2 is YFSETQ. The length of the CDR3 is 17 residues. V lost 4 bases and J lost 1; bases outside the gene matches: 8. CDR3 amino acids: CASSVTGTGGRNTEAFF. The CDR3 DNA is TGCGCCAGCAGCGTAACCGGGACAGGGGGCCGGAACACTGAAGCTTTCTTT.

This clonotype has only a few counts. This chain joins TRBV10-1 and TRBJ2-2, with TRBD1 identical over 7 bases. The CDR3 runs 17 residues. Unmatched junction bases numbered 10, after V lost 4 bases and J lost 2 bases. CDR1 and CDR2 from the germline V gene are WNHNN and SYGVQD (reference sequence). Here the CDR3 DNA reads TGCGCCAGCAGTGCGCGTTTCGGGACAGCTAACACCGGGGAGCTGTTTTTT. It yields the protein CASSARFGTANTGELFF.

The rearrangement links TRBV6-1 to TRBJ2-7; D is perhaps TRBD1 (6 bases). This CDR3 contains 14 residues. Per germline, CDR1 MNHNS and CDR2 SASEGT. V lost 6 bases and J 3 bases, leaving 15 bases between the germline ends. This chain's CDR3 is CASSPQTGHYEQYF. CDR3 DNA: TGTGCCAGCAGCCCCCAGACAGGACACTACGAGCAGTACTTC.

About this clonotype itself: The junction does not match germline at one end; this may be a read error. The gene calls are TRBV6-2 or TRBV6-3 and TRBJ2-4, with D perhaps matching TRBD2 (5 bases). Germline V gene lookup returns CDR1 MNHEY and CDR2 SVGEGT. The CDR3 length is 14 residues. In nucleotides, the CDR3 is TGTGCCAGCAGTTACGAGCTAGCCAAAAACATTAAGTACTTC. Translating it yields CASSYELAKNIKYF.

V usage is TRBV6-2 or TRBV6-3 and J usage is TRBJ2-5, with 14 bases aligning to TRBD2. The CDR3 has 16 residues. Losses at the gene ends were 4 bases for V and 5 bases for J; bases not matched to a gene: 6. Germline V gene lookup returns CDR1 MNHEY and CDR2 SVGEGT. The CDR3 bases are TGTGCCAGCAGTTTGACTAGCGGGGGGGCTCAGGAGACCCAGTACTTC. It translates to CASSLTSGGAQETQYF.

This clonotype was recorded only once. This may be a read error: a much more frequent sequence differs by one nucleotide. The chain uses TRBV11-2 and TRBJ1-1; D might be TRBD1 (5 bases). With 8 bases removed from V and 1 base from J, the gap between germline ends came to 17 bases. The length of the CDR3 is 15 residues. Germline V gene data show CDR1 as SGHAT and CDR2 as FQNNGV. The CDR3 sequence is CASRDTVGANTEAFF. CDR3 bases: TGTGCCAGCCGCGATACTGTCGGGGCGAACACTGAAGCTTTCTTT.

The chain has TRBV12-3 or TRBV12-4 and TRBJ2-5, with D possibly being TRBD1 (5 bases). This CDR3 spans 14 amino acids. V was pared by 2 bases and J by 2 bases, with 9 bases between. Here the CDR3 DNA reads TGTGCCAGCAGTTTATGGGGCGTACAAGAGACCCAGTACTTC. Translating it yields CASSLWGVQETQYF.

This clonotype has a handful of counts. The CDR3 region has the DNA TGTGCCAGCAGTTTATACGGGACAGCGAGTGGCTACACCTTC. Residues: CASSLYGTASGYTF. The V and J genes are TRBV27 and TRBJ1-2, with 7 bases identical to TRBD1. The CDR3 is made up of 14 amino acids. The germline CDR1 and CDR2 sequences are MNHEY and SMNVEV (reference sequence). V shed 1 base and J 7 bases; nucleotides not matched to a gene: 6.

This clonotype was observed at least ten times. The chain is built from TRBV10-1 and TRBJ2-5, with D unclear. CDR1 and CDR2 from the germline V gene are WNHNN and SYGVQD (reference sequence). This CDR3 is built from 15 residues. V was clipped by 3 bases and J by 2 bases, with 13 bases between them. The CDR3 DNA reads as TGCGCCAGCAGTGATCATCGGAGCGCTCAAGAGACCCAGTACTTC. Protein product: CASSDHRSAQETQYF.

In this sample, this clonotype turned up many times. A much larger clone sits a single nucleotide away, making a read error possible. V gene TRBV27 combines with J gene TRBJ2-6; D gene ambiguous. V was pared by 6 bases and J by 0 bases, with 3 bases between. This CDR3 comprises 13 residues. Germline V CDR1 and CDR2: MNHEY, SMNVEV (reference sequence). The CDR3 region is CASSISGANVLTF. The DNA of the CDR3 is TGTGCCAGCAGCATCTCTGGGGCCAACGTCCTGACTTTC.

The V and J genes are TRBV11-2 and TRBJ1-1, with D unclear. V was pared by 4 bases and J by 0 bases, with 6 bases between. Germline CDR1 and CDR2: SGHAT and FQNNGV. There are 13 residues in the CDR3. The CDR3 coding sequence is TGTGCCAGCAGCTCATATTTGAACACTGAAGCTTTCTTT. Translating gives CASSSYLNTEAFF.

A single count supports this clonotype. This sequence joins TRBV30 and TRBJ2-7; D is unclear. The V gene lost 4 bases and the J gene lost 3 bases, with 10 bases spanning the gap. Germline values: CDR1 GTSNPN, CDR2 SVGIG (reference sequence). This CDR3 contains 12 residues. Here the CDR3 DNA reads TGTGCCTGGACCCTTAGCCGCTACGAGCAGTACTTC. This translates into CAWTLSRYEQYF.